A selection of T cell receptor beta chains follows, all from one sample in a study of cytomegalovirus exposure and HLA in healthy donors. Sequenced by immunoSEQ multiplex PCR; TCRdb stores in-frame clones only, minus some. Listed are 45,000 to 55,000 clones; more than 25% falls within the top ten. Input material: PBMCs. The receptors were gathered from a man aged 40-50 years in good health and CMV-seropositive. CDR3s include the opening cysteine and the closing phenylalanine or tryptophan. A D gene is named only where the DNA matches it firmly. Clone size is not always given. Where it is, it says once, few, many or a class for expanded clones.

clone_size: medium-sized; v_call: TRBV7-3; j_call: TRBJ2-1; d_call: TRBD2; cdr3_nt: TGTGCCAGCAGCGTCGGACTAGCGGGAGGTCGGGATGAGCAGTTCTTC; cdr3_aa: CASSVGLAGGRDEQFF
clone_size: NA; v_call: TRBV18; j_call: TRBJ2-7; d_call: NA; cdr3_nt: TGTGCCAGCTCACCCCCCGAACAGGGACCCTACGAGCAGTACTTC; cdr3_aa: CASSPPEQGPYEQYF
clone_size: NA; v_call: TRBV4-2; j_call: TRBJ2-1; d_call: TRBD2; cdr3_nt: TGTGCCAGCCGGGCTAGCGGCAATTACAATGAGCAGTTCTTC; cdr3_aa: CASRASGNYNEQFF
clone_size: NA; v_call: TRBV25-1; j_call: TRBJ1-5; d_call: TRBD1; cdr3_nt: TGTGCCAGCAGTTCTAGGGACAGCTATAGCAATCAGCCCCAGCATTTT; cdr3_aa: CASSSRDSYSNQPQHF
clone_size: NA; v_call: TRBV19; j_call: TRBJ1-5; d_call: TRBD1; cdr3_nt: TGTGCCAGTAGGATCAGGGGGCCCGAAGAGCCCCAGCATTTT; cdr3_aa: CASRIRGPEEPQHF
clone_size: NA; v_call: TRBV10-1; j_call: TRBJ2-1; d_call: NA; cdr3_nt: TGCGCCAGCAGTGAGTCGACCGGGTGGTACAATGAGCAGTTCTTC; cdr3_aa: CASSESTGWYNEQFF
clone_size: NA; v_call: TRBV7-2; j_call: TRBJ2-3; d_call: TRBD2; cdr3_nt: TGTGCCAGCAGCTACCTAGCGGCCGGTGGGGATACGCAGTATTTT; cdr3_aa: CASSYLAAGGDTQYF
clone_size: NA; v_call: TRBV2; j_call: TRBJ2-7; d_call: TRBD2; cdr3_nt: TGTGCCAGCAGTGACCCTAGCGGGGGGGTACACGAGCAGTACTTC; cdr3_aa: CASSDPSGGVHEQYF
clone_size: NA; v_call: TRBV25-1; j_call: TRBJ2-7; d_call: TRBD1; cdr3_nt: TGTGCCAGCAGTGAATATTTTACGGGACAGGGCTCCTACGAGCAGTACTTC; cdr3_aa: CASSEYFTGQGSYEQYF
clone_size: NA; v_call: TRBV5-6; j_call: TRBJ1-5; d_call: NA; cdr3_nt: TGTGCCAGCAGCTTGGGTTTCAGGGTCGATAGCAATCAGCCCCAGCATTTT; cdr3_aa: CASSLGFRVDSNQPQHF
clone_size: NA; v_call: TRBV11-2; j_call: TRBJ2-2; d_call: NA; cdr3_nt: TGTGCCAGCAGCTCCCCCCGCAGATCCACCGGGGAGCTGTTTTTT; cdr3_aa: CASSSPRRSTGELFF
clone_size: NA; v_call: TRBV7-2; j_call: TRBJ2-7; d_call: NA; cdr3_nt: TGTGCCAGCAGCTTAATTTCGGGCTCCTACGAGCAGTACTTC; cdr3_aa: CASSLISGSYEQYF
clone_size: NA; v_call: TRBV9; j_call: TRBJ1-3; d_call: NA; cdr3_nt: TGTGCCAGCAGCCCAACGACACAGAGCTCTGGAAACACCATATATTTT; cdr3_aa: CASSPTTQSSGNTIYF
clone_size: NA; v_call: TRBV30; j_call: TRBJ2-7; d_call: TRBD2; cdr3_nt: TGTGCCTGGAGTGTACGGCGGGAGGATTTCTACGAGCAGTACTTC; cdr3_aa: CAWSVRREDFYEQYF
clone_size: NA; v_call: TRBV5-6; j_call: TRBJ2-1; d_call: TRBD2; cdr3_nt: TGTGCCAGCAGCCTGACTAGCGGGGTTACCTACAATGAGCAGTTCTTC; cdr3_aa: CASSLTSGVTYNEQFF
clone_size: NA; v_call: TRBV10-2; j_call: TRBJ2-7; d_call: NA; cdr3_nt: TGCGCCAGCCTGGGCAGGGGCTACGAGCAGTACTTC; cdr3_aa: CASLGRGYEQYF
clone_size: NA; v_call: TRBV7-6; j_call: TRBJ2-7; d_call: NA; cdr3_nt: TGTGCCAGCAGCTTCGGCGGAAGCTACGAGCAGTACTTC; cdr3_aa: CASSFGGSYEQYF
clone_size: NA; v_call: TRBV7-2; j_call: TRBJ1-5; d_call: NA; cdr3_nt: TGTGCCAGCAGCTTAGGTCCTAATCAGCCCCAGCATTTT; cdr3_aa: CASSLGPNQPQHF
clone_size: NA; v_call: TRBV9; j_call: TRBJ1-2; d_call: NA; cdr3_nt: TGTGCCAGCAGTTCACAGACAGATCCCTTTGGTCTTGGCTATGGCTACACCTTC; cdr3_aa: CASSSQTDPFGLGYGYTF
clone_size: NA; v_call: TRBV25-1; j_call: TRBJ2-3; d_call: TRBD2; cdr3_nt: TGTGCCAGCAGTGACCTTTCTAGCGGGCCGACCCTCACAGATACGCAGTATTTT; cdr3_aa: CASSDLSSGPTLTDTQYF
clone_size: NA; v_call: TRBV28; j_call: TRBJ2-6; d_call: NA; cdr3_nt: TGTGCCAGCAGCCGAGGTGGCGGTGGGGCCAACGTCCTGACTTTC; cdr3_aa: CASSRGGGGANVLTF
clone_size: NA; v_call: TRBV19; j_call: TRBJ2-1; d_call: NA; cdr3_nt: TGTGCCAGTAGTATACAGGGCCTTACAACCCACAATGAGCAGTTCTTC; cdr3_aa: CASSIQGLTTHNEQFF
clone_size: NA; v_call: TRBV4-1; j_call: TRBJ1-6; d_call: NA; cdr3_nt: TGCGCCAGCAGCCAAGATAGCCAGAATAATTCACCCCTCCACTTT; cdr3_aa: CASSQDSQNNSPLHF
clone_size: NA; v_call: TRBV7-9; j_call: TRBJ2-7; d_call: TRBD2; cdr3_nt: TGTGCCAGCAGCTTAGGTCCTAGCGGTATCTACGAGCAGTACTTC; cdr3_aa: CASSLGPSGIYEQYF
clone_size: NA; v_call: TRBV6-5; j_call: TRBJ2-4; d_call: NA; cdr3_nt: TGTGCCAGCAGGAGTTTTGCCAAAAACATTCAGTACTTC; cdr3_aa: CASRSFAKNIQYF
clone_size: NA; v_call: TRBV29-1; j_call: TRBJ1-1; d_call: NA; cdr3_nt: TGCAGCGTTTCGCGTGATTGGGGAGGCACTGAAGCTTTCTTT; cdr3_aa: CSVSRDWGGTEAFF
clone_size: NA; v_call: TRBV28; j_call: TRBJ2-7; d_call: TRBD2; cdr3_nt: TGTGCCAGCAGTCAGACGGGGGGGAGCGACGAGCAGTACTTC; cdr3_aa: CASSQTGGSDEQYF
clone_size: NA; v_call: TRBV9; j_call: TRBJ1-4; d_call: TRBD1; cdr3_nt: TGTGCCAGCAGCGTAGGGGGGACAGGGAGGCTAAATGAAAAACTGTTTTTT; cdr3_aa: CASSVGGTGRLNEKLFF
clone_size: NA; v_call: TRBV7-3; j_call: TRBJ2-1; d_call: NA; cdr3_nt: TGTGCCAGCAGCTTGTCCACTAACAATGAGCAGTTCTTC; cdr3_aa: CASSLSTNNEQFF
clone_size: NA; v_call: TRBV5-1; j_call: TRBJ1-4; d_call: TRBD1; cdr3_nt: TGCGCCAGCAGCGGGGGACAGAATGAAAAACTGTTTTTT; cdr3_aa: CASSGGQNEKLFF
clone_size: NA; v_call: TRBV28; j_call: TRBJ2-5; d_call: NA; cdr3_nt: TGTGCCAGCAGTGCGGGACGGCCGGGGACCCAGTACTTC; cdr3_aa: CASSAGRPGTQYF
clone_size: NA; v_call: TRBV18; j_call: TRBJ1-2; d_call: TRBD1; cdr3_nt: TGTGCCAGCTCCCCGGGACAGTGGGGCCATGGCTACACCTTC; cdr3_aa: CASSPGQWGHGYTF
clone_size: NA; v_call: TRBV6-5; j_call: TRBJ2-5; d_call: NA; cdr3_nt: TGTGCCAGCAGTTATAAACCCCAGGGCGCCCAGTACTTC; cdr3_aa: CASSYKPQGAQYF
clone_size: NA; v_call: TRBV19; j_call: TRBJ1-1; d_call: NA; cdr3_nt: TGTGCCAGTAGTATAATGCGGTCATTGGCGAACACTGAAGCTTTCTTT; cdr3_aa: CASSIMRSLANTEAFF
clone_size: NA; v_call: TRBV19; j_call: TRBJ2-1; d_call: NA; cdr3_nt: TGTGCCATTCAGCAAGGGGGTGAGCAGTTCTTC; cdr3_aa: CAIQQGGEQFF
clone_size: NA; v_call: TRBV7-3; j_call: TRBJ1-2; d_call: NA; cdr3_nt: TGTGCCAGCAGCTTGGGCGGTACAGGCACCTATGGCTACACCTTC; cdr3_aa: CASSLGGTGTYGYTF
clone_size: NA; v_call: TRBV21-1; j_call: TRBJ1-5; d_call: NA; cdr3_nt: TGTGCCAGCAGCAAATATGGGGGGACAGGGGATTATAGCAATCAGCCCCAGCATTTT; cdr3_aa: CASSKYGGTGDYSNQPQHF
clone_size: NA; v_call: TRBV5-6; j_call: TRBJ1-2; d_call: TRBD1; cdr3_nt: TGTGCCAGCAGCCCCGGGACAGGGAGCTATGGCTACACCTTC; cdr3_aa: CASSPGTGSYGYTF
clone_size: NA; v_call: TRBV19; j_call: TRBJ2-1; d_call: NA; cdr3_nt: TGTGCCAGTAGTATGAAGCGGACCACCTACAATGAGCAGTTCTTC; cdr3_aa: CASSMKRTTYNEQFF
clone_size: NA; v_call: TRBV11-2; j_call: TRBJ2-5; d_call: NA; cdr3_nt: TGTGCCAGCAGCTTAGGAACGGGACACGGTCTAGAGACCCAGTACTTC; cdr3_aa: CASSLGTGHGLETQYF
clone_size: NA; v_call: TRBV2; j_call: TRBJ2-5; d_call: TRBD2; cdr3_nt: TGTGCCAGCAGTGCGGCTAGCGGGATACCCCAAGAGACCCAGTACTTC; cdr3_aa: CASSAASGIPQETQYF
clone_size: NA; v_call: TRBV4-3; j_call: TRBJ2-7; d_call: TRBD2; cdr3_nt: TGCGCCAGCAGTAACTGTAGCGGGAGACTCCGATACGAGCAGTACTTC; cdr3_aa: CASSNCSGRLRYEQYF
clone_size: NA; v_call: TRBV28; j_call: TRBJ1-5; d_call: TRBD1; cdr3_nt: TGTGCCAGCACCCCACCGGGACAGGGTGTAAATCAGCCCCAGCATTTT; cdr3_aa: CASTPPGQGVNQPQHF
clone_size: NA; v_call: TRBV7-6; j_call: TRBJ2-7; d_call: TRBD1; cdr3_nt: TGTGCCAGCAGCTTCACGGACAGGGCCGACGAGCAGTACTTC; cdr3_aa: CASSFTDRADEQYF
clone_size: NA; v_call: TRBV29-1; j_call: TRBJ2-7; d_call: NA; cdr3_nt: TGCAGCGTCCGAACAGGGCCCCTCTACGAGCAGTACTTC; cdr3_aa: CSVRTGPLYEQYF
clone_size: NA; v_call: TRBV7-9; j_call: TRBJ2-1; d_call: TRBD2; cdr3_nt: TGTGCCAGCAGCCCAGATAGCGGGAGGGGAAGCGATGAGCAGTTCTTC; cdr3_aa: CASSPDSGRGSDEQFF
clone_size: NA; v_call: TRBV12-5; j_call: TRBJ1-3; d_call: NA; cdr3_nt: TGTGCTAGTGCTTCGGGAAACACCATATATTTT; cdr3_aa: CASASGNTIYF
clone_size: NA; v_call: TRBV9; j_call: TRBJ1-1; d_call: NA; cdr3_nt: TGTGCCAGCAGCGTAGATGTCGGGAGTGAAGCTTTCTTT; cdr3_aa: CASSVDVGSEAFF
clone_size: NA; v_call: TRBV27; j_call: TRBJ1-2; d_call: NA; cdr3_nt: TGTGCCAGCTTCGACGGGTCAGGGTTAAACTATGGCTACACCTTC; cdr3_aa: CASFDGSGLNYGYTF
clone_size: NA; v_call: TRBV6-1; j_call: TRBJ1-2; d_call: NA; cdr3_nt: TGTGCCAGCAGGGAAGAATATAACTATGGCTACACCTTC; cdr3_aa: CASREEYNYGYTF
clone_size: NA; v_call: TRBV6-5; j_call: TRBJ2-1; d_call: NA; cdr3_nt: TGTGCCAGCAGTTACAGGGGTGAGCAGTTCTTC; cdr3_aa: CASSYRGEQFF
clone_size: NA; v_call: TRBV19; j_call: TRBJ2-5; d_call: NA; cdr3_nt: TGTGCCAGTAGTTCGCGAATCGAAGAGACCCAGTACTTC; cdr3_aa: CASSSRIEETQYF
clone_size: NA; v_call: TRBV9; j_call: TRBJ2-2; d_call: TRBD2; cdr3_nt: TGTGCCAGCAGCGTAGTTGCTAGCGGGGGGCCACGGACCGGGGAGCTGTTTTTT; cdr3_aa: CASSVVASGGPRTGELFF
clone_size: NA; v_call: TRBV30; j_call: TRBJ2-3; d_call: NA; cdr3_nt: TGTGCCTGGAGTAAAGGACAGAGCACAGATACGCAGTATTTT; cdr3_aa: CAWSKGQSTDTQYF
clone_size: NA; v_call: TRBV9; j_call: TRBJ1-1; d_call: TRBD1; cdr3_nt: TGTGCCAGCAGCAACCGGGACAGGAACACTGAAGCTTTCTTT; cdr3_aa: CASSNRDRNTEAFF
clone_size: NA; v_call: TRBV29-1; j_call: TRBJ2-1; d_call: TRBD1; cdr3_nt: TGCAGCGTTGAGGGTTGGGACAGGGCAAACAATGAGCAGTTCTTC; cdr3_aa: CSVEGWDRANNEQFF
clone_size: NA; v_call: TRBV6-1; j_call: TRBJ1-5; d_call: NA; cdr3_nt: TGTGCCAGCAAACATAGCAATCAGCCCCAGCATTTT; cdr3_aa: CASKHSNQPQHF